The present TCR beta chain was sequenced within a study of cytomegalovirus exposure and HLA in healthy donors (dated by TCRdb to 2015 to 2018). Notes on the research overall: In an earlier analysis of approximately 500 of the donors, approximately 300 Gb of sequence data and approximately 120 million unique TCR beta sequences from roughly 180 million T cells were reported. An early release covering roughly 600 HLA-typed donors comprised about 300 gigabases of sequencing data and some 79 million unique TCR sequences. Of the roughly 400 genotyped donors, 81% fell in the genetic ancestry cluster associated with self-reported Caucasian donors. The study aimed to test whether cataloging public T cell receptors could reveal signatures of past pathogen exposure. Using immunosequencing, the study profiled T cell repertoires from 500 to 800 subjects and related those repertoires to cytomegalovirus serostatus. Besides the first cohort of under 700 subjects, a separate validation cohort made up of 120 different subjects was used. To predict cytomegalovirus infection status, the study combined high-throughput TCR immunosequencing, statistical association of individual TCRs with disease status, and machine learning. A later analysis re-examined previously published TCR beta repertoires from about 670 donors and added high-resolution HLA genotyping to investigate patterns of TCR occurrence. Rather than using new phenotypic data, the later analysis identified candidate immune exposures from TCR beta sequences and from how often those sequences occurred across donors. In an earlier analysis of roughly 540 of the donors, high-throughput TCR beta sequencing was used to judge whether each TCR beta V gene segment behaved as functional or pseudogenic. Donor age, sex, ethnicity and CMV serostatus were compiled alongside the repertoire data. A later genetic analysis took genome-wide SNP genotypes for about 60% of the roughly 670 donors and used that subset as a discovery cohort. Every discovery cohort repertoire had been produced on one sequencing platform. Class I and class II HLA loci were covered by the typing at four-digit resolution. The number of typed donors differed by locus: about 629-630 for A, B, C, DRB1 and DQB1; some 540 for DQA1; some 610 for DPA1; and roughly 470 for DPB1. Roughly five DR-DQ haplotypes were handled as single units for association and clustering because linkage in the cohort was strong. On average, around 240,000 unique TCR beta nucleotide sequences were sequenced per donor among a few hundred genotyped donors of the cohort, with 15% to 20% of those sequences being non-productive. Study-wide conclusions, independent of this receptor: Some IMGT-functional V segments, including TRBV6-2 and TRBV6-3, could not be distinguished by the 87-base-pair reads and were therefore excluded. The sequencing pipeline was judged likely to have produced a cluster of highly shared sequence variants as a technical artifact. Compared with equally common non-associated chains, HLA-associated TCR beta chains in a later analysis were more clonally expanded and had lower generation probabilities. In a later genetic analysis, fewer N-insertions in productive TCRs were reported among donors in an Asian-associated ancestry cluster than the approximately 710-donor mean. The only immune exposure information available for the cohort was CMV serostatus. The study gave a list of 150 to 200 TCR beta chains associated with cytomegalovirus. An association between a missense DCLRE1C variant and V-gene and J-gene trimming of TCR beta chains was found in a later genetic analysis and replicated in an independent cohort. In a later analysis, the rate of TCR association differed among HLA loci, with DRB1 alleles having the most associated TCRs and HLA-C alleles having the fewest. A further reported finding was that TCR beta sequences accurately predicted the HLA-A and HLA-B alleles for most subjects in the first cohort. According to the authors, the approach could potentially be generalized to other disease states and immunological phenotypes. In an earlier analysis of around 600 of the donors, most TCR beta V segments appeared in productive rearrangements about 87% or about 30% of the time, broadly matching IMGT annotations. Correlated functional status among segregating V segments might reflect linkage disequilibrium, but an unknown experimental factor could not be ruled out. A later analysis found that most CMV-associated TCR beta chains appeared HLA-restricted, with HLA associations seemingly driven largely by CMV exposure. Specific HLA alleles were associated with 16,951 TCR beta sequences at a false discovery rate of 0.05 in a later analysis. According to a later analysis, parvovirus B19, influenza, CMV and Epstein-Barr virus appeared linked to several top co-occurrence clusters. When HLA alleles, especially DR and DQ, strongly co-occurred, attributing TCR associations to individual alleles was difficult. Cytomegalovirus status was reported to be diagnosed by the classifier with high specificity and sensitivity in both the original and validation cohorts. This cohort had only TCR beta chains sequenced, and the lack of alpha or paired-chain data limited which features could be detected. In vitro tests confirmed that a few of the cytomegalovirus-associated TCR beta chains recognize cytomegalovirus antigens. Presence/absence analyses assumed roughly uniform sequencing depth across donors, an assumption that may not hold. HLA typing was unavailable for some donors at each locus, so association tests used only the typed subset. Because counts were too low, about 15 rarely observed V segments, including chromosome 9 orphons, were left out of the earlier analysis of over 550 of the donors. Most TCR sequences were seen in very few donors, while some public TCRs were found in many individuals.

To note about this clone: It lacks a known antigen. Within one base of it there is no much larger clone, and no base qualities were kept.

Library preparation was by the immunoSEQ multiplex PCR assay. For the multiplex PCR, a mixture combining 60 forward primers for TCR Vbeta segments and 13 reverse primers for TCR Jbeta segments was used. Amplification of the CDR3 region of rearranged TCR beta genes was performed with a multiplex PCR assay on genomic DNA. On the Illumina HiSeq System, the amplified TCR beta libraries were sequenced as 87-base-pair reads. The authors' pipeline ran thus. A later analysis tallied roughly 78 million unique TCR beta chains across the 666 repertoires, and about 10 million of those chains were shared by two or more donors. Raw reads were error-corrected and collapsed into unique sequences with a nearest-neighbor algorithm that merged closely related sequences to remove PCR and sequencing errors. Alignment of CDR3 sequences to IMGT reference sequences was used to assign V, D and J gene segments. For a sequence to be retained, at least a six-nucleotide match to both a V gene segment and a J gene segment was required. A rearrangement counted as productive if the CDR3 had no stop codons and remained in frame with V and J, and every other rearrangement counted as non-productive. Following IMGT convention, CDR3 was defined as the stretch from the second conserved V-encoded cysteine to the conserved J-encoded phenylalanine. The earlier analysis of about 590 of the donors excluded sequences that lacked an unambiguous match to a single V gene segment. In an earlier analysis of 500 to 750 of the donors, V segments were called functional above 56.7% productive rearrangements and were called segregating when the between-donor standard deviation exceeded 5%. To diagnose cytomegalovirus status from the catalog of TCR beta chain sequences, a statistical classification framework was built. A later analysis assigned V and J genes by comparing TCR nucleotide sequences with IMGT/GENE-DB human TR gene sequences. In a later analysis, CDR3 sequences and most-parsimonious VDJ recombination scenarios were assigned using the TCRdist pipeline. A later analysis defined each TCR beta chain by its CDR3 amino acid sequence plus V-gene family, and excluded reads lacking a unique V-gene family. To address suspected cross-contamination and a sequencing artifact, a later analysis removed roughly 640 highly shared, low-generation-probability nucleotide sequences. In a later analysis, a clonal expansion index for each public chain was calculated from normalized within-repertoire ranks of inferred template counts. Generation probabilities in a later analysis came from a VDJ recombination model fitted to out-of-frame rearrangements, and those results were checked against IGoR. Hypergeometric tests were used in a later analysis to score TCR-TCR, TCR-HLA and TCR-CMV co-occurrence, with a repertoire-size bias correction applied to the TCR pairs. To estimate false discovery rates, a later analysis permuted the HLA or CMV assignments 20 times. In a later analysis, co-occurring TCRs were grouped with DBSCAN, and TCRdist sequence similarity was added when clustering was performed within HLA-allele-positive subsets. For co-occurrence clustering, repertoires with fewer than 30,000 or more than 120,000 public chains were excluded, along with five or six repertoires with anomalous nucleotide sharing. TCRdb took over this immuneACCESS table, retaining in-frame rearrangements with V and J assigned. Such tables are incomplete; in checked studies, under half of the missing clones stem from an unresolved V gene, and the remainder is unexplained. For V, J and clone size, that table is used; D and trimming come from the DNA. This sample has 150,000 to 250,000 clones in its table, and over 65% of those were observed once. Of the sample, about 0.092% is held by the ten largest clones.

The cohort was made up of 666 healthy bone marrow donors. At the time of sampling, every cohort member was nominally healthy, though immune exposures that went unrecorded were likely present. The donor tested CMV seronegative and was one of the 352 seronegative cohort members. A peripheral blood sample was collected from each donor, and TCR beta sequencing was performed on peripheral blood mononuclear cells. The Qiagen DNeasy Blood Extraction Kit was used to extract genomic DNA from the blood cell samples. For CDR1 and CDR2, the germline V gene lists SGHRS and YFSETQ. Compared with germline, V lacks 7 bases and J lacks 5 bases; bases without a gene match: 8. The CDR3, cysteine through phenylalanine, is 13 amino acids long. Only the CDR3 DNA stays, 39 bases, in frame from base 1.

Sequenced sample: PBMCs. This receptor was taken from a boy aged 2 to 10 in good health and CMV-seronegative. The chain joins TRBV5-1 to TRBJ2-5, and 7 bases in between align with TRBD2. The DNA sequence is given as TGCGCCAGCGCGGGGGATTGGGAGGAGACCCAGTACTTC. It is translated as CASAGDWEETQYF.